A single sample is the source of the 28 T cell receptor beta chains below, sequenced in a study of blood T cell repertoires in COVID-19 (dated by TCRdb to 2019 to 2021). The library was produced with the immunoSEQ multiplex PCR assay. TCRdb stores this immuneACCESS table with in-frame sequences only. Part of the clones is absent; in the studies checked, under half of the shortfall reflects unresolved V genes, and no reason is known for the rest. The sample profile shows tens of thousands of clones; around 90% of them were found once. Jointly, the top ten make up 20% to 25% of the sample. The sequenced sample consisted of peripheral blood. The receptors originated from an older man in a cohort sampled during active COVID-19.

The genes are TRBV28 and TRBJ2-2, with 11 bases matching TRBD2. CDR3 length: 17 amino acids. CDR1 is MDHEN, CDR2 SYDVKM, per germline. Germline trimming cut 5 bases from V and 4 bases from J; bases unmatched to any gene: 9. The CDR3 bases are TGTGCCAGCAGTCTAGGTCTAGCGGGAGGCCTCACCGGGGAGCTGTTTTTT. Amino acid sequence: CASSLGLAGGLTGELFF.

This clone was seen once. The chain couples TRBV5-1 to TRBJ2-3; tentative D call: TRBD2 (5 bases). Germline-derived CDR1 and CDR2 are SGHRS and YFSETQ. The V gene lost 0 bases and the J gene lost 2 bases, with 10 bases spanning the gap. The CDR3 is made up of 15 amino acids. The CDR3 loop is CASSLGRRYTDTQYF. In nucleotides, the CDR3 is TGCGCCAGCAGCTTGGGCCGGAGGTACACAGATACGCAGTATTTT.

This clone was detected only a few times. The rearrangement joins TRBV28 to TRBJ1-5, with unresolved D. This CDR3 spans 15 amino acids. Trimming removed 6 bases at V and 2 bases at J, with 14 bases between. The V gene's germline CDR1 is MDHEN and CDR2 SYDVKM. The DNA of the CDR3 is TGTGCCAGCAGAATCGGCGGGAGGGGCAATCAGCCCCAGCATTTT. It specifies CASRIGGRGNQPQHF.

This chain links TRBV2 with TRBJ2-4; D may be TRBD1 (6 bases). The CDR3 contains 15 residues. V gave up 3 bases and J gave up 0 bases, with 9 bases separating them. Germline V gene data show CDR1 as SNHLY and CDR2 as FYNNEI. Here the CDR3 reads CASSEQGIAKNIQYF. The CDR3 DNA reads TGTGCCAGCAGTGAGCAGGGGATAGCCAAAAACATTCAGTACTTC. Complete variable domain (other parts from reference TRBV2 and TRBJ2-4): EPEVTQTPSHQVTQMGQEVILRCVPISNHLYFYWYRQILGQKVEFLVSFYNNEISEKSEIFDDQFSVERPDGSNFTLKIRSTKLEDSAMYFCASSEQGIAKNIQYFGAGTRLSVL.

The V and J genes are TRBV5-4 and TRBJ1-2; 9 positions match TRBD1. The CDR3 extends over 14 amino acids. V lost 4 bases, J lost 7 bases, and 8 bases stayed unmatched. Germline V gene sequence: CDR1 SGHNT, CDR2 YYREEE (reference sequence). This CDR3 is CASSTRDRVIGYTF. Here the CDR3 DNA reads TGTGCCAGCAGCACCCGGGACAGGGTAATTGGCTACACCTTC.

This chain joins TRBV7-6 and TRBJ2-1; 8 nucleotides line up with TRBD2. The CDR3 has 15 amino acids. The J segment lost 6 bases and the V segment lost 5 bases, leaving 9 bases of the junction unmatched. The germline V gene encodes CDR1 SGHVS and CDR2 FNYEAQ. This CDR3 is CASSRTGTRSNEQFF. CDR3 nucleotide sequence: TGTGCCAGCAGCCGGACCGGGACTAGAAGCAATGAGCAGTTCTTC.

The rearrangement uses TRBV19 and TRBJ2-1; a weak D match, TRBD1 (6 bases). V was trimmed by 6 bases and J by 4 bases, leaving 22 bases between them. The germline gives CDR1 LNHDA, CDR2 SQIVND (reference sequence). CDR3 length equals 17 residues. For the CDR3, the DNA is TGTGCCAGTAGCATCAGTATTTCCGGGACAAGGTACAATGAGCAGTTCTTC. Protein product: CASSISISGTRYNEQFF. Combining the CDR3 with reference TRBV19 and TRBJ2-1 gives the whole variable domain DGGITQSPKYLFRKEGQNVTLSCEQNLNHDAMYWYRQDPGQGLRLIYYSQIVNDFQKGDIAEGYSVSREKKESFPLTVTSAQKNPTAFYLCASSISISGTRYNEQFFGPGTRLTVL.

The J gene is TRBJ1-2, the V gene TRBV18, with TRBD1 identical over 9 bases. V shed 6 bases, J shed 6 bases, and the junction held 2 bases outside the gene matches. In germline, CDR1 is KGHSH, CDR2 LQKENI. The length of the CDR3 is 12 residues. The CDR3 DNA sequence: TGTGCCAGCTCCCGGACAGGGGATGGCTACACCTTC. This gives the protein CASSRTGDGYTF. The full variable domain, its missing parts supplied by reference TRBV18 and TRBJ1-2, is NAGVMQNPRHLVRRRGQEARLRCSPMKGHSHVYWYRQLPEEGLKFMVYLQKENIIDESGMPKERFSAEFPKEGPSILRIQQVVRGDSAAYFCASSRTGDGYTFGSGTRLTVV.

The gene calls are TRBV9 and TRBJ2-1, with TRBD2 matching 11 bases. V trimming: 4 bases; J trimming: 7 bases; junction bases outside the gene matches: 4. The V gene's germline CDR1 is SGDLS and CDR2 YYNGEE. The CDR3 has 14 residues. CDR3 sequence (DNA): TGTGCCAGCAGCCCGTGGACTAGCGGGAATGAGCAGTTCTTC. This sequence encodes CASSPWTSGNEQFF.

This clone is medium-sized (0.01 to 0.1%). The chain recombines TRBV11-1 with TRBJ2-1; D is unclear. V was pared by 1 base and J by 5 bases, with 15 bases between. Per the germline V gene, CDR1 is SGHAT and CDR2 is FQDESV (reference sequence). The CDR3 length is 16 residues. The CDR3 region has the DNA TGTGCCAGCAGCTTAGGAGGCGGATTTACGGACAATGAGCAGTTCTTC. Protein sequence: CASSLGGGFTDNEQFF.

The genes are TRBV19 and TRBJ2-6; maybe TRBD2 (5 bases). V was trimmed by 10 bases and J by 0 bases, leaving 19 bases between them. Germline CDR1 and CDR2: LNHDA and SQIVND (reference sequence). The CDR3 has 17 residues. CDR3 bases: TGTGCCACAATACGGGGAACGTTTGTCTCTGGGGCCAACGTCCTGACTTTC. Protein: CATIRGTFVSGANVLTF.

This chain links TRBV28 with TRBJ2-7, with a tentative D call TRBD2 (6 bases). Germline CDR1 reads MDHEN; CDR2 reads SYDVKM. Trimming removed 6 bases at V and 4 bases at J, with 16 bases between. This CDR3 region has 14 residues. The CDR3 reads CASSRPGGTYEQYF. The CDR3 nucleotides read TGTGCCAGCAGCCGGCCAGGCGGGACGTACGAGCAGTACTTC.

The rearrangement uses TRBV7-8 and TRBJ1-1; 9 bases are a match to TRBD1. The CDR3 has 15 residues. Germline lookup yields CDR1 SGHVS and CDR2 FQNEAQ. V lost 7 bases, J lost 0 bases, and 6 bases stayed unmatched. CDR3 nucleotide sequence: TGTGCCAGCACCGGGACAGGGACCTTGAACACTGAAGCTTTCTTT. It yields the protein CASTGTGTLNTEAFF. Drawing the rest from reference TRBV7-8 and TRBJ1-1, the complete variable domain is GAGVSQSPRYKVAKRGQDVALRCDPISGHVSLFWYQQALGQGPEFLTYFQNEAQLDKSGLPSDRFFAERPEGSVSTLKIQRTQQEDSAVYLCASTGTGTLNTEAFFGQGTRLTVV.

The chain links TRBV3-1 (or the pseudogene TRBV3-2) to TRBJ1-1, with a possible D match to TRBD1 (6 bases). V gave up 3 bases and J gave up 4 bases, with 12 bases separating them. Germline-derived CDR1 and CDR2 are LGHDT and YNNKEL (reference sequence). The CDR3 runs 14 residues. CDR3 protein: CASSHGQGGTEAFF. The CDR3 nucleotides read TGTGCCAGCAGCCATGGTCAAGGGGGCACTGAAGCTTTCTTT.

The rearrangement uses TRBV5-1 and TRBJ2-7, with TRBD2 as a possible D gene (6 bases). With 0 bases removed from V and 2 bases from J, the gap between germline ends came to 12 bases. This CDR3 is 15 amino acids long. The germline CDR1 and CDR2 sequences are SGHRS and YFSETQ. The CDR3 bases are TGCGCCAGCAGCTTGGTGCCCCGGGGGACCTACGAGCAGTACTTC. It is translated as CASSLVPRGTYEQYF.

This clone was found once. This rearrangement joins TRBV6-5 to TRBJ2-4, with TRBD1 as a possible D gene (6 bases). Trimming shortened V by 2 bases and J by 0 bases, and 8 bases separated the two germline ends. Germline V gives CDR1 MNHEY, CDR2 SVGAGI. The CDR3 is 15 residues long. In DNA, the CDR3 is TGTGCCAGCAGTTACAGCAGGGGAGCCAAAAACATTCAGTACTTC. This translates into CASSYSRGAKNIQYF.

The rearrangement links TRBV6-5 to TRBJ2-7, with TRBD2 as a possible D gene (5 bases). CDR3 length equals 14 residues. The germline V and J ends were trimmed by 0 bases and 2 bases, with 8 bases remaining between them. Germline loops: CDR1 MNHEY, CDR2 SVGAGI. The CDR3 sequence: CASSYSPGTYEQYF. The CDR3 DNA reads as TGTGCCAGCAGTTACTCGCCCGGGACCTACGAGCAGTACTTC.

The chain is built from TRBV18 and TRBJ1-2, with 10 bases aligning to TRBD1. V dropped 2 bases and J dropped 2; count of bases not matched to a gene: 8. The CDR3 covers 17 residues. Germline CDR1 is KGHSH and CDR2 is LQKENI. In DNA, the CDR3 is TGTGCCAGCTCACCAAAGGTCAGACAGGGGGCGAACTATGGCTACACCTTC. Its protein is CASSPKVRQGANYGYTF.

V usage is TRBV6-5 and J usage is TRBJ2-7; 9 bases agree with TRBD1. This CDR3 comprises 15 residues. Germline lookup yields CDR1 MNHEY and CDR2 SVGAGI. V gave up 6 bases and J gave up 4 bases; unmatched junction bases: 10. The CDR3 sequence is CASSSPGQGGYEQYF. CDR3 sequence (DNA): TGTGCCAGCAGCTCCCCGGGACAGGGAGGATACGAGCAGTACTTC.

This clone was detected a few times. The V gene is TRBV3-1 (or the pseudogene TRBV3-2), the J gene TRBJ2-7; 8 bases align to TRBD1. Unmatched junction bases numbered 9, after V lost 2 bases and J lost 12 bases. The CDR3 is 13 residues long. Germline V gene sequence: CDR1 LGHDT, CDR2 YNNKEL (reference sequence). The CDR3 coding sequence is TGTGCCAGCAGCCAAAGTTCTTGGGACAGGACGTACTTC. It is translated as CASSQSSWDRTYF.

CDR3 sequence (DNA): TGCGCCAGCAGCCCCGTTGCGTCTCGGGGGTACGAGCAGTACTTC. Amino acid sequence: CASSPVASRGYEQYF. The chain is built from TRBV5-1 and TRBJ2-7, with D maybe TRBD2 (6 bases). Trimming cost V 4 bases and J 4 bases, with 18 bases left between them. Germline CDR1 and CDR2: SGHRS and YFSETQ. CDR3 length: 15 amino acids.

This chain connects TRBV7-3 to TRBJ2-5; 7 bases agree with TRBD1. V lost 1 base and J lost 0; bases outside the gene matches: 2. Germline loops: CDR1 SGHTA, CDR2 FQGTGA. The CDR3 runs 15 residues. This chain's CDR3 is CASSLNTGDQETQYF. The CDR3 coding sequence is TGTGCCAGCAGCTTAAATACAGGGGACCAAGAGACCCAGTACTTC.

This clone was seen only once. The chain uses TRBV6-5 and TRBJ1-5, with D perhaps TRBD1 (6 bases). In germline, CDR1 is MNHEY, CDR2 SVGAGI. This CDR3 region has 15 residues. Trimming removed 6 bases from V and 4 bases from J, with 16 bases in between. CDR3 sequence (DNA): TGTGCCAGCAGCCCGGCCGGACAGTCTAATCAGCCCCAGCATTTT. Amino acids: CASSPAGQSNQPQHF.

V usage is TRBV6-5 and J usage is TRBJ1-5; 10 bases align to TRBD1. This CDR3 region has 14 residues. V lost 1 base to trimming and J lost 6 bases; unmatched junction nucleotides: 0. Germline V gives CDR1 MNHEY, CDR2 SVGAGI. CDR3 residues: CASSYWTGGQPQHF. CDR3 in DNA: TGTGCCAGCAGTTACTGGACAGGGGGTCAGCCCCAGCATTTT.

The chain links TRBV5-6 to TRBJ2-7, with a weak D call TRBD1 (6 bases). With 4 bases removed from V and 2 bases from J, the gap between germline ends came to 10 bases. Germline CDR1 and CDR2: SGHDT and YYEEEE. This CDR3 spans 13 amino acids. CDR3 nucleotides: TGTGCCAGCAGCCGCAGGGGCCCCTACGAGCAGTACTTC. Translation: CASSRRGPYEQYF. Filled out from reference TRBV5-6 and TRBJ2-7, the complete variable domain reads DAGVTQSPTHLIKTRGQQVTLRCSPKSGHDTVSWYQQALGQGPQFIFQYYEEEERQRGNFPDRFSGHQFPNYSSELNVNALLLGDSALYLCASSRRGPYEQYFGPGTRLTVT.

The rearrangement uses TRBV28 and TRBJ2-4; the D gene is possibly TRBD1 (6 bases). Germline assignment: CDR1 MDHEN and CDR2 SYDVKM. The CDR3 sequence is 15 residues long. Trimming shortened V by 5 bases and J by 0 bases, and 11 bases separated the two germline ends. For the CDR3, the DNA is TGTGCCAGCAGTGGACAGCAAATAGCCAAAAACATTCAGTACTTC. This sequence encodes CASSGQQIAKNIQYF.

This rearrangement joins TRBV27 to TRBJ2-7, with D maybe TRBD2 (6 bases). Per germline, CDR1 MNHEY and CDR2 SMNVEV (reference sequence). The CDR3 runs to 14 residues. The V end lost 2 bases, the J end lost 5 bases, and 13 bases lay between the germline ends. CDR3 bases: TGTGCCAGCAGTTTAAGGCGGGACGATGACGAGCAGTACTTC. Translation gives CASSLRRDDDEQYF.

The chain recombines TRBV11-2 with TRBJ2-5; a possible D gene is TRBD2 (5 bases). CDR1 and CDR2 (germline): SGHAT, FQNNGV. The CDR3 is 15 residues long. V was pared by 5 bases and J by 5 bases, with 18 bases between. The chain's CDR3 is CASSPSAGAVETQYF. The CDR3, as DNA: TGTGCCAGCAGCCCCTCCGCGGGCGCCGTTGAGACCCAGTACTTC. The full variable domain, its missing parts supplied by reference TRBV11-2 and TRBJ2-5, is EAGVAQSPRYKIIEKRQSVAFWCNPISGHATLYWYQQILGQGPKLLIQFQNNGVVDDSQLPKDRFSAERLKGVDSTLKIQPAKLEDSAVYLCASSPSAGAVETQYFGPGTRLLVL.